The 8 T cell receptor beta chains reported below all come from one sample, sequenced in a study of OX40 agonist ivuxolimab in advanced cancers. Data came from immunoSEQ multiplex PCR; TCRdb stores just in-frame clones and leaves some out. The sample records about 39,000 clones, more than 80% being singletons. Source: CD4+ or CD8+ T cells sorted from blood, taken in a trial of the OX40 agonist ivuxolimab. The source is an adult with an advanced solid tumor such as melanoma, head and neck, liver or kidney cancer.

The chain combines TRBV2 with TRBJ2-1; 11 bases align to TRBD2. Per germline, CDR1 SNHLY and CDR2 FYNNEI. This CDR3 has 15 amino acids. The V gene end was trimmed by 8 bases and the J gene end by 5 bases; junction bases not matched to a gene: 8. CDR3 residues: CASRALAGGDNEQFF. CDR3 coding DNA: TGTGCCAGCCGCGCCTTAGCGGGAGGGGACAATGAGCAGTTCTTC.

This clone was detected only a few times. CDR3 residues: CASSPRTGEGDGYTF. CDR3 nucleotides: TGTGCCAGCAGCCCACGGACAGGGGAAGGGGATGGCTACACCTTC. This chain links TRBV7-9 with TRBJ1-2, with 9 nucleotides matching TRBD1. Trimming took 5 bases from V and 6 from J; bases not matched to a gene: 10. Looked up from germline, CDR1 is SEHNR and CDR2 is FQNEAQ (reference sequence). CDR3 size: 15 residues.

This chain links TRBV5-6 with TRBJ2-2; weak D call: TRBD2 (5 bases). The CDR3 contains 12 residues. Trimming cost V 4 bases and J 8 bases, with 9 bases left between them. Looked up from germline, CDR1 is SGHDT and CDR2 is YYEEEE. In DNA, the CDR3 is TGTGCCAGCAGCGGGAGTGGAGGGGAGCTGTTTTTT. This translates into CASSGSGGELFF.

The table lists this clone with a few counts. The genes are TRBV2 and TRBJ1-1; unclear D gene. The CDR3 sequence is 15 residues long. Germline loops: CDR1 SNHLY, CDR2 FYNNEI. Trimming took off 2 bases at V and 0 bases at J, with 10 bases between the two ends. CDR3 coding DNA: TGTGCCAGCAGTGAAAAAGTAGTTATGAACACTGAAGCTTTCTTT. Its translation is CASSEKVVMNTEAFF. The entire variable domain, with the rest obtained from reference TRBV2 and TRBJ1-1, is as follows: EPEVTQTPSHQVTQMGQEVILRCVPISNHLYFYWYRQILGQKVEFLVSFYNNEISEKSEIFDDQFSVERPDGSNFTLKIRSTKLEDSAMYFCASSEKVVMNTEAFFGQGTRLTVV.

The chain employs TRBV11-3 and TRBJ1-1; D remains ambiguous. Trimming shortened V by 5 bases and J by 2 bases, and 15 bases separated the two germline ends. The CDR3 loop spans 15 amino acids. Germline-derived CDR1 and CDR2 are SGHNT and YENEEA. CDR3 nucleotides: TGTGCCAGCAGCCCAGTCATGACCGTAAACACTGAAGCTTTCTTT. Its protein product is CASSPVMTVNTEAFF.

CDR3 DNA: TGTGCCAGTAGTATCCGGACAGGGGCCCTGGATCAGCCCCAGCATTTT. Translated, it gives CASSIRTGALDQPQHF. V is TRBV19 and J is TRBJ1-5; 9 bases align to TRBD1. Germline assignment: CDR1 LNHDA and CDR2 SQIVND (reference sequence). The junction had 8 bases not matched to a gene; V was cut back by 3 bases and J by 5 bases. This CDR3 has 16 residues.

This chain joins TRBV6-6 and TRBJ1-1; D is uncertain. The CDR3 is 12 residues long. Trimming removed 4 bases from V and 4 bases from J, with 7 bases in between. Germline V gene sequence: CDR1 MNHNY, CDR2 SVGAGI (reference sequence). The CDR3 loop reads CASSLRPTEAFF. In DNA form, the CDR3 reads TGTGCCAGCAGTTTACGACCCACTGAAGCTTTCTTT.

This clone was seen a handful of times. The chain recombines TRBV29-1 with TRBJ1-1, with TRBD1 matching over 7 bases. The CDR3 is 14 residues long. Germline V gene sequence: CDR1 SQVTM, CDR2 ANQGSEA. The V and J ends lost 5 bases and 0 bases, in that order; junction bases with no gene match: 6. CDR3 nucleotides: TGCAGCGTTAGCCGCAGGGGGTTGAACACTGAAGCTTTCTTT. It specifies CSVSRRGLNTEAFF.